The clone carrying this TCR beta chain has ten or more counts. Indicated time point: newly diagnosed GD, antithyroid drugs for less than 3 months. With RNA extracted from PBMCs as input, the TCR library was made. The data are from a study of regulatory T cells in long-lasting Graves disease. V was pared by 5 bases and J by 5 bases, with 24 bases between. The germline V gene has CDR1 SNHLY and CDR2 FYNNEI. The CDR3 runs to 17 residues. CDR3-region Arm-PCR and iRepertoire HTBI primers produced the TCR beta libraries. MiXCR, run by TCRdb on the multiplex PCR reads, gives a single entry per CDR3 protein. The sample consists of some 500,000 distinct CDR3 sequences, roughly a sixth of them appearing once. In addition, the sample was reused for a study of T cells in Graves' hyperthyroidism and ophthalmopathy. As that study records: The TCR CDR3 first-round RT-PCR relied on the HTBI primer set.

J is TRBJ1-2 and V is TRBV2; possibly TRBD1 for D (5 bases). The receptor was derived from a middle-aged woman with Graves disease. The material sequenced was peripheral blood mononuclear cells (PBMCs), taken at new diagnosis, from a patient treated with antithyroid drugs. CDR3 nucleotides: TGTGCCAGCAGTAATGCCCACGGGACCCCTGAAGGATATGGCTACACCTTC. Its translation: CASSNAHGTPEGYGYTF.